These T cell receptor beta chains were read from a single sample in a study of post-analysis software for immune sequencing data. In TCRdb, the PCR reads were re-called with MiXCR into one record per CDR3 protein. The table has 600,000 to 700,000 distinct CDR3 sequences, 59% seen once. Sequenced input: blood. The origin of the receptors is a girl aged 2 to 9 with multiple sclerosis. Each CDR3 is given with its conserved first and last residue. A D gene is named only where the DNA matches it firmly. Rows may omit the clone size; those that give it use once, few, many or a size class.

cdr3_nt cdr3_aa j_call d_call v_call clone_size
TGCAGCGCGGGACAGATACAAGAGACCCAGTACTTC CSAGQIQETQYF TRBJ2-5 TRBD1 TRBV29-1 -
TGTGCCAGCAGCTTAACAGGGGCCTACTATGGCTACACCTTC CASSLTGAYYGYTF TRBJ1-2 TRBD1 TRBV7-9 -
TGTGCCAGCAGTGAAGTGGGGCAGTATAATTCACCCCTCCACTTT CASSEVGQYNSPLHF TRBJ1-6 - TRBV6-4 -
TGTGCCAGCAGCCCTACATCCGCTAACTATGGCTACACCTTC CASSPTSANYGYTF TRBJ1-2 - TRBV3-1 few
TGTGCCAGCAGTGAGACCACCTTGCTCTATGGCTACACCTTC CASSETTLLYGYTF TRBJ1-2 - TRBV12-3/TRBV12-4 once
TGTGCCATCAGTGAAGCGGGGTTTCGGGAGTTCTTC CAISEAGFREFF TRBJ2-1 TRBD2 TRBV10-3 -
TGTGCCAGCAGAGGACTAGCGGGAGTCGAGCAGTTCTTC CASRGLAGVEQFF TRBJ2-1 TRBD2 TRBV6-1 -
TGCAGTGCATTGGGGGGCGCCAATGAGCAGTTCTTC CSALGGANEQFF TRBJ2-1 - TRBV20-1 -
TGCGCCAGCAGCCAAGTTCTGCAGTCTAACTATGGCTACACCTTC CASSQVLQSNYGYTF TRBJ1-2 - TRBV4-1 few
TGCGCCAGCAGCATAACTAGCGGATTGACCGTTGGCTACGAGCAGTACTTC CASSITSGLTVGYEQYF TRBJ2-7 TRBD2 TRBV5-1 once
TGCAGCGTTGATCAGGGGACTGGGGCCAACGTCCTGACTTTC CSVDQGTGANVLTF TRBJ2-6 - TRBV29-1 -
TGTGCCAGCAGCCCCTTGACAGCAAGCTCCTACAATGAGCAGTTCTTC CASSPLTASSYNEQFF TRBJ2-1 - TRBV7-9 -
TGTGCCAGCAACCAACGGGGGACGGTCGATCAAGAGACCCAGTACTTC CASNQRGTVDQETQYF TRBJ2-5 - TRBV7-9 few
TGTGCCAGCAGCTTAGAATCGAGGAACACTGAAGCTTTCTTT CASSLESRNTEAFF TRBJ1-1 - TRBV7-9 -
TGTGCCAGCAGCCACCGACTTCGACCGGAACTAGCGGGGAGGGATGAGCAGTTCTTC CASSHRLRPELAGRDEQFF TRBJ2-1 TRBD2 TRBV7-2 -
TGCGCCAGCAGCTTGGATGTGGTTATGAACACTGAAGCTTTCTTT CASSLDVVMNTEAFF TRBJ1-1 - TRBV5-1 few
TGTGCCAGCAGTTACGACAGCGGGGGCGACCTGGACATTCAGTACTTC CASSYDSGGDLDIQYF TRBJ2-4 TRBD2 TRBV6-2/TRBV6-3 -
TGCAGTGCTAGTTGGCAGGAAAAACTGTTTTTT CSASWQEKLFF TRBJ1-4 - TRBV20-1 -
TGCAGTGCTAGAGATAGGGCCTTTGAAGCTTTCTTT CSARDRAFEAFF TRBJ1-1 - TRBV20-1 few
TGTGCCAGCAGCCGAACCCTAGCGGGAGGGCCCGACGAGCAGTACTTC CASSRTLAGGPDEQYF TRBJ2-7 TRBD2 TRBV7-9 -
TGCGCCAGCAGCTTGCCTAGCGGGGGAATCGAAGCCCAAGAGACCCAGTACTTC CASSLPSGGIEAQETQYF TRBJ2-5 TRBD2 TRBV5-1 -
TGCGCCAGCAGCCAATTCTTCGACTTGAGCACAGATACGCAGTATTTT CASSQFFDLSTDTQYF TRBJ2-3 - TRBV4-3 -